The clone carrying this T cell receptor (beta chain) was counted many times. What it recognizes is unknown. This specimen comes from a study of T cell repertoires in cytomegalovirus infection. Turning to the study itself: Researchers turned to recently identified HLA-C-restricted CMV epitopes as well as well-studied HLA-B-restricted ones. Public TCR beta signatures provided an indication of both CMV infection and a matching HLA type. General study points: Clonotype analysis showed dominance of the ex vivo response by HLA-C-restricted CMV-specific TCR beta clonotypes. Summed public TCR beta family frequency identified CMV carriers bearing the relevant HLA.

V lost 3 bases and J lost 3; bases outside the gene matches: 16. There are 19 residues in the CDR3. Per germline, CDR1 SGHTA and CDR2 FQGTGA. TCRdb called the reads again in MiXCR, with one record for every CDR3 protein. The data contain roughly 500,000 distinct CDR3 sequences, 25% to 35% of them singletons. The specimen comprised cultured PBMCs, sampled from culture after CMV antigen stimulation. The chain is built from TRBV7-3 and TRBJ2-2; 7 nucleotides match TRBD1. The clonotype was recovered from a human donor in good health (CMV status not recorded). Some clones in this sample may be carry-over from other donors' samples. CDR3: CASSFEPPLITGDTGELFF. The CDR3, as DNA: TGTGCCAGCAGCTTTGAACCACCGCTTATAACAGGGGACACCGGGGAGCTGTTTTTT.